The rows below give T cell receptor beta chains drawn from one sample of a study of beta chain features in type 1 diabetes. The assay was immunoSEQ multiplex PCR, and TCRdb's table has in-frame clones only and misses some. The table records about 410,000 clones, about 14% of them present only once. The material sequenced was naive CD4+ T cells from blood. The receptors derive from a man aged 30 to 39 in good health. Each CDR3 is given with its conserved first and last residue. A D gene is named only where the DNA matches it firmly. Clone size is shown for a subset of rows, as once, few, many or a class of expanded clone.

TRBV19,TRBJ2-4,.,.,TGTGCCAGTAGCCCCTTTCAGTACTTC,CASSPFQYF
TRBV5-1,TRBJ2-6,.,.,TGCGCCAGCAGCCCCTGGGGACCCTTGGCGTCTGGGGCCAACGTCCTGACTTTC,CASSPWGPLASGANVLTF
TRBV2,TRBJ2-4,.,.,TGTGCCAGCAGTGAACGTATGGTAGCCAAAAACATTCAGTACTTC,CASSERMVAKNIQYF
TRBV10-3,TRBJ2-3,.,.,TGTGCCATCACGGGCAGGACCACAGATACGCAGTATTTT,CAITGRTTDTQYF
TRBV7-6,TRBJ2-4,TRBD2,.,TGTGCCAGCAGCCCCGGGGGGGGATCAGGGAACATTCAGTACTTC,CASSPGGGSGNIQYF
TRBV5-1,TRBJ2-7,.,.,TGCGCCAGCAGCTTGGATGGAGAAGCCTACGAGCAGTACTTC,CASSLDGEAYEQYF
TRBV12-5,TRBJ1-2,TRBD1,.,TGTGCTAGTGGATCACCGGGACAGAACTATGGCTACACCTTC,CASGSPGQNYGYTF
TRBV25-1,TRBJ2-3,TRBD2,few,TGTGCCAGCAGGGGACTAGCGGGAGGGCCGGTTGCAGATACGCAGTATTTT,CASRGLAGGPVADTQYF
TRBV5-6,TRBJ2-4,.,few,TGTGCCAGCAGCACGCGACGGCGGAAAAACATTCAGTACTTC,CASSTRRRKNIQYF
TRBV11-2,TRBJ2-7,.,.,TGTGCCAGCAGCTTAGAAGGGTCCTACGAGCAGTACTTC,CASSLEGSYEQYF
TRBV4-1,TRBJ2-7,TRBD1,few,TGCGCCAGCAGCCAACCGGGACAGTACTACGAGCAGTACTTC,CASSQPGQYYEQYF
TRBV4-3,TRBJ2-1,.,.,TGCGCCAGCAGCCGGGATAGGGCGAGAGTCACCTACAATGAGCAGTTCTTC,CASSRDRARVTYNEQFF
TRBV7-2,TRBJ1-2,TRBD1,.,TGTGCCAGCAGCTCCCACAGGGGCACTAACTATGGCTACACCTTC,CASSSHRGTNYGYTF
TRBV7-2,TRBJ2-5,TRBD1,.,TGTGCCAGCAGCTACAAGGGACAGGGATCGGCCCAGTACTTC,CASSYKGQGSAQYF
TRBV2,TRBJ1-4,TRBD1,few,TGTGCCAGCACCGAAGGGACAGGGGTAAAAAAACTGTTTTTT,CASTEGTGVKKLFF
TRBV30,TRBJ2-6,.,few,TGTGCCTGGAGTGCCGGAGACTCTGGGGCCAACGTCCTGACTTTC,CAWSAGDSGANVLTF
TRBV10-3,TRBJ2-1,.,.,TGTGCCATCAGTGGGACTGCCAGGAACGAGCAGTTCTTC,CAISGTARNEQFF
TRBV19,TRBJ2-5,.,few,TGTGCCAGTAGTCTCCCGGGAGAAGAGACCCAGTACTTC,CASSLPGEETQYF
TRBV4-3,TRBJ2-2,.,few,TGCGCCAGCAGCCCGAACCCGGGCCTTGACACCGGGGAGCTGTTTTTT,CASSPNPGLDTGELFF
TRBV19,TRBJ2-1,.,.,TGTGCCAGTAGTCGAGGTAACAATGAGCAGTTCTTC,CASSRGNNEQFF
TRBV4-3,TRBJ2-1,.,.,TGCGCCAGCAGCCAAGAGGCCCTTAGATACAATGAGCAGTTCTTC,CASSQEALRYNEQFF
TRBV7-9,TRBJ2-5,.,.,TGTGCCAGCAGCTTCCGTGGGATGGCAGAGACCCAGTACTTC,CASSFRGMAETQYF
TRBV5-6,TRBJ1-1,.,few,TGTGCCAGCAGCTTGAGAACCACCTCGGGGGCCGCCAATATCTTT,CASSLRTTSGAANIF
TRBV27,TRBJ2-2,.,.,TGTGCCAGCAGTTCGAGGGTGAACACCGGGGAGCTGTTTTTT,CASSSRVNTGELFF
TRBV6-5,TRBJ1-2,TRBD1,.,TGTGCCAGCAGTTACTCGACAGGGTATGGCTACACCTTC,CASSYSTGYGYTF
TRBV9,TRBJ1-4,.,few,TGTGCCAGCTCGGAGGGGGGTACTAATGAAAAACTGTTTTTT,CASSEGGTNEKLFF
TRBV7-8,TRBJ2-1,.,once,TGTGCCAGCACCCTAAGGGGACTGTACTCTAGCTCCTACAATGAGCAGTTCTTC,CASTLRGLYSSSYNEQFF
TRBV25-1,TRBJ1-6,.,few,TGTGCCAGCAGGGGAGGCAGTTTAGACTCACCCCTCCACTTT,CASRGGSLDSPLHF
TRBV7-8,TRBJ2-5,.,.,TGTGCCAGCCGCGACGGGACGGTTATGGTCCAGTACTTC,CASRDGTVMVQYF
TRBV7-8,TRBJ2-1,.,.,TGTGCCAGCAGTATCCACGGTGGTGAGCAGTTCTTC,CASSIHGGEQFF
TRBV7-3,TRBJ2-1,.,.,TGTGCCAGCAGCCCCCACCTCCGGGGGGCGGATTTCGCCTACAATGAGCAGTTCTTC,CASSPHLRGADFAYNEQFF
TRBV11-3,TRBJ1-1,TRBD1,.,TGTGCCAGCAGCGCCCGGACAGGTAGCAACACTGAAGCTTTCTTT,CASSARTGSNTEAFF
TRBV11-1,TRBJ2-1,TRBD1,few,TGTGCCAGCAGCTTAGGGGACAGGGTCGTTTCTAGCTATGAGCAGTTCTTC,CASSLGDRVVSSYEQFF
TRBV25-1,TRBJ2-3,.,.,TGTGCCAGCAGTGTGGTGGGGGCTAGCACAGATACGCAGTATTTT,CASSVVGASTDTQYF
TRBV20-1,TRBJ1-3,TRBD1,.,TGCAGTGAAACGGGACAGGGGTCCATATATTTT,CSETGQGSIYF
TRBV4-3,TRBJ2-7,TRBD1,.,TGCGCCAGCAGCCAAGCATTCGGGACAGGGGGTGAGCAGTACTTC,CASSQAFGTGGEQYF
TRBV29-1,TRBJ2-1,TRBD2,.,TGCAGCGTTGACGTACGACTAGCTTATAATGAGCAGTTCTTC,CSVDVRLAYNEQFF
TRBV2,TRBJ1-2,.,few,TGTGCCAGCAGTGCATACAGCTCCGGCTACACCTTC,CASSAYSSGYTF